This TCR beta chain was retrieved from a study of blood T cell repertoires in COVID-19. Study overall: PBMCs, B-cell-depleted T cells, or T cells were the source of the cDNA or gDNA that made up the material.

This clone was seen only a few times. This CDR3 is 14 amino acids long. With 6 bases removed from V and 2 bases from J, the gap between germline ends came to 11 bases. The germline V gene has CDR1 KGHSH and CDR2 LQKENI. Using immunoSEQ multiplex PCR, the repertoire was profiled, and TCRdb retains in-frame clones only, with some absent. Of 200,000 to 250,000 clones detected, around 84% appear once; the ten largest clones hold roughly 21%. The sequenced material came from peripheral blood. This receptor was identified in a man aged 25-45 years with active or convalescent COVID-19. The chain recombines TRBV18 with TRBJ1-5; D remains ambiguous. The CDR3 nucleotides read TGTGCCAGCTCCCGGGATCAGGGCAATCAGCCCCAGCATTTT. Amino acid sequence: CASSRDQGNQPQHF.